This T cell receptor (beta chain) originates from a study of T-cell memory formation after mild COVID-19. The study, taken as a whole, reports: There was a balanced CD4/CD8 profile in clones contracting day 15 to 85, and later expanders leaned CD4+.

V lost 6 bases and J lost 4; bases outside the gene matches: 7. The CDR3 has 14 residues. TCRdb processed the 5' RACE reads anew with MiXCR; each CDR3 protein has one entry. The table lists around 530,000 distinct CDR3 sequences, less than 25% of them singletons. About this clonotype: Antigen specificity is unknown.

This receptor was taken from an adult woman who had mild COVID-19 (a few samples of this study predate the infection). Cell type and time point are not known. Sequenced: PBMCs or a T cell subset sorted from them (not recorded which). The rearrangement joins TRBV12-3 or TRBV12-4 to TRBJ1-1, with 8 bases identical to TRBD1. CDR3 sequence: CASSDRGASTEAFF. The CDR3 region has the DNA TGTGCCAGCAGCGACAGGGGCGCTAGCACTGAAGCTTTCTTT.